The rows below give T cell receptor beta chains drawn from one sample of a study of technical replicates of blood from several donors. TCRdb's table, derived via immunoSEQ multiplex PCR, lists solely in-frame clones and lacks some. The sample contains tens of thousands of clones, roughly 92% of which appear only once. Material: T cells isolated from PBMCs. The receptors here all came from a human donor in good health. Both conserved end residues are part of each CDR3. A D gene is named only where the DNA matches it firmly. Clone size, where shown, is once, few, many, or a class for clones that have expanded.

abundance	d_gene	v_gene	j_gene	CDR3nt	CDR3aa
.	.	TRBV11-2	TRBJ2-1	TGTGCCAGCAGCTTAAGCCCTTGGGGGGAAAATGAGCAGTTCTTC	CASSLSPWGENEQFF
once	.	TRBV5-1	TRBJ2-3	TGCGCCAGCAGCCGGGTATCGCTAACCACAGATACGCAGTATTTT	CASSRVSLTTDTQYF
.	TRBD1	TRBV29-1	TRBJ2-7	TGCAGCGTTTACAGGGGCCACGAGCAGTACTTC	CSVYRGHEQYF
few	TRBD2	TRBV2	TRBJ2-1	TGTGCCAGCACGGGGGGGCAGGTGTTGAATGAGCAGTTCTTC	CASTGGQVLNEQFF
.	TRBD1	TRBV2	TRBJ1-4	TGTGCCAGCAGGGACAGGGGAAGTGAAAAACTGTTTTTT	CASRDRGSEKLFF
.	.	TRBV2	TRBJ1-5	TGTGCCAGCAGTGTGGACTTACGTGGGGGGGATAGCAATCAGCCCCAGCATTTT	CASSVDLRGGDSNQPQHF
.	TRBD1	TRBV19	TRBJ1-4	TGTGCCAGTATTCACAGGGGGAACAACGAAAAACTGTTTTTT	CASIHRGNNEKLFF
.	.	TRBV5-1	TRBJ1-1	TGCGCCAGCAGCTTGAGCGGAGGGATGAACACTGAAGCTTTCTTT	CASSLSGGMNTEAFF
.	TRBD2	TRBV2	TRBJ2-3	TGTGCCAGCCGCCGACCGGGGCTAGCGGGAGCGGATACGCAGTATTTT	CASRRPGLAGADTQYF
.	TRBD1	TRBV7-8	TRBJ1-6	TGTGCCAGCAGCTTAGACCCTTGGGGACAGTTTTATAATTCACCCCTCCACTTT	CASSLDPWGQFYNSPLHF
.	.	TRBV4-1	TRBJ1-2	TGCGCCAGCAGCCAAGAAGGCTGGACACCAAACTATGGCTACACCTTC	CASSQEGWTPNYGYTF
once	TRBD1	TRBV5-1	TRBJ1-5	TGCGCCAGCCACCCCCCAAGGACAGGGGCGGGCAATCAGCCCCAGCATTTT	CASHPPRTGAGNQPQHF
few	TRBD1	TRBV19	TRBJ2-7	TGTGCCAGTAGAAATCAATACAGGGGCTCCTACGAGCAGTACTTC	CASRNQYRGSYEQYF
.	.	TRBV11-2	TRBJ2-1	TGTGCCAGCAGCTTAACGGGGAGCTCCTACAATGAGCAGTTCTTC	CASSLTGSSYNEQFF
.	TRBD1	TRBV2	TRBJ1-2	TGTGCCAGTAGAAGACAGGGGGACGGCTACACCTTC	CASRRQGDGYTF
.	TRBD1	TRBV11-2	TRBJ1-6	TGTGCCAGCAGCTTAGATCGTGACAGGGGTTCCTATAATTCACCCCTCCACTTT	CASSLDRDRGSYNSPLHF
few	TRBD2	TRBV4-2	TRBJ2-5	TGTGCCAGCAGCCAAGTGACTAGCGGGGGCCCCCTCGGAGAGACCCAGTACTTC	CASSQVTSGGPLGETQYF
.	TRBD1	TRBV18	TRBJ1-1	TGTGCCAGCTCATGGGACAGGGGGCACGACACTGAAGCTTTCTTT	CASSWDRGHDTEAFF
.	.	TRBV5-1	TRBJ1-2	TGCGCCAGCAGCTTGGTCCTCCCGGGGGGCTACACCTTC	CASSLVLPGGYTF
once	.	TRBV2	TRBJ1-3	TGTGCCGTACACCCCACCGGGTTGGAAGGAAACACCATATATTTT	CAVHPTGLEGNTIYF
.	.	TRBV10-3	TRBJ1-1	TGTGCCATCAGAACGGCAGGAAGAAACACTGAAGCTTTCTTT	CAIRTAGRNTEAFF
.	TRBD1	TRBV7-9	TRBJ1-2	TGTGCCAGCAGCCCGCCGGGACAGGGACACTATGGCTACACCTTC	CASSPPGQGHYGYTF
.	TRBD1	TRBV5-4	TRBJ1-4	TGTGCCAGCAGCTCGGAGAGGGACAGATTTGGAAAACTGTTTTTT	CASSSERDRFGKLFF
.	.	TRBV11-3	TRBJ1-1	TGTGCCAGCAGTGGCCTCAGGACAGTGAACACTGAAGCTTTCTTT	CASSGLRTVNTEAFF
.	.	TRBV5-4	TRBJ1-3	TGTGCCAGCAGCGCCAGCTCAGCGGGAAACACCATATATTTT	CASSASSAGNTIYF
.	TRBD1	TRBV6-6	TRBJ1-1	TGTGCCAGCAGTTACTCGCCGGGACAGAGGAACACTGAAGCTTTCTTT	CASSYSPGQRNTEAFF